This TCR beta chain was recovered during a study of blood T cell repertoires in COVID-19. In the original workflow: Reference gene primer amplification gave estimated nucleated cell counts. TCRdb's copy holds only in-frame clones and misses some; the assay was immunoSEQ multiplex PCR. V, J and clone size were drawn from that table, and D and trimming were deduced from the DNA. Of about 140,000 clones in the sample, around 85% were seen once. V lost 2 bases and J lost 4; bases outside the gene matches: 9. Germline assignment: CDR1 SGHTA and CDR2 FQGNSA. The CDR3 is 17 residues long. Sequenced sample: peripheral blood. The J gene is TRBJ2-3, the V gene TRBV7-2; 10 nucleotides agree with TRBD2. This sequence was found in a human donor in a cohort sampled during active COVID-19. This chain's CDR3 is CASSLLSGGAGADTQYF. CDR3 nucleotide sequence: TGTGCCAGCAGCTTATTGAGCGGGGGGGCCGGGGCAGATACGCAGTATTTT.